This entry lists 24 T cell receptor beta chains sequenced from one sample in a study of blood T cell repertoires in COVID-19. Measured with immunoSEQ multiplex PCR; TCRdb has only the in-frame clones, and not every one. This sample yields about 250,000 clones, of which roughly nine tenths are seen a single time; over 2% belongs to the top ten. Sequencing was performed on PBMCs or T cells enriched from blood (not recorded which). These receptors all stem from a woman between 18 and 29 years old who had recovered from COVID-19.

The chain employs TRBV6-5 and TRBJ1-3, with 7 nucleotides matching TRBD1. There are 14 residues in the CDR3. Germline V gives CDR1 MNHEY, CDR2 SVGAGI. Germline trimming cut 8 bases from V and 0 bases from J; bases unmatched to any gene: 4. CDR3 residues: CASGGQSSGNTIYF. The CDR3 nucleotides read TGTGCCAGCGGGGGACAGAGCTCTGGAAACACCATATATTTT.

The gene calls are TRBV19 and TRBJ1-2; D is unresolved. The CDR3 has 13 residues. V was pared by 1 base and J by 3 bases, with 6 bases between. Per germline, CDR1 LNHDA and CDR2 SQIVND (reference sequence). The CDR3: CASSIGLDYGYTF. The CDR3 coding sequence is TGTGCCAGTAGTATAGGTCTTGACTATGGCTACACCTTC.

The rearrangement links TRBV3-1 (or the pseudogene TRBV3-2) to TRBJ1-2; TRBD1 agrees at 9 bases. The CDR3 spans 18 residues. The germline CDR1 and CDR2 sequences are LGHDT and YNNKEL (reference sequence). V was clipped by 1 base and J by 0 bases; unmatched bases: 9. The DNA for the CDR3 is TGTGCCAGCAGCCAAGTCGGGACAGGGAAGCTCCCTAACTATGGCTACACCTTC. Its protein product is CASSQVGTGKLPNYGYTF.

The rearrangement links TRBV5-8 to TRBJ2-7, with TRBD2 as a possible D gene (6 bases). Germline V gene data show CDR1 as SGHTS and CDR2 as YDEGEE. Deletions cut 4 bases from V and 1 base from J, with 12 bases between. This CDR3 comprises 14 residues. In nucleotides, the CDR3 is TGTGCCAGCAGCCAGGGAGGAGGATCCTACGAGCAGTACTTC. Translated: CASSQGGGSYEQYF.

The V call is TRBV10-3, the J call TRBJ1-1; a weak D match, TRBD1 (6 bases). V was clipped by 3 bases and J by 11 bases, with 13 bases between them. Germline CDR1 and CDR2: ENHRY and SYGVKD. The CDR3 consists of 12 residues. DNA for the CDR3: TGTGCCATCAGTGAAGGGACAAAGGAGGCTTTCTTT. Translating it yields CAISEGTKEAFF.

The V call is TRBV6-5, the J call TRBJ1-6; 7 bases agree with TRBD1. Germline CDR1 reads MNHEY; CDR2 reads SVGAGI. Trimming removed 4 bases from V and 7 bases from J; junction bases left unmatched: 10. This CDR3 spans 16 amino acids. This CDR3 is CASSSTGEVGNSPLHF. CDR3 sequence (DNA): TGTGCCAGCAGTTCCACAGGGGAGGTGGGAAATTCACCCCTCCACTTT.

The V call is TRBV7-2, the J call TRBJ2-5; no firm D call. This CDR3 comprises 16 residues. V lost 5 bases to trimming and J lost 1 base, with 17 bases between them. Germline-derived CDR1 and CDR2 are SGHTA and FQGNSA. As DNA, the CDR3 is TGTGCCAGCAGCCCAAATCAAGCCGGTTCCCAAGAGACCCAGTACTTC. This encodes CASSPNQAGSQETQYF.

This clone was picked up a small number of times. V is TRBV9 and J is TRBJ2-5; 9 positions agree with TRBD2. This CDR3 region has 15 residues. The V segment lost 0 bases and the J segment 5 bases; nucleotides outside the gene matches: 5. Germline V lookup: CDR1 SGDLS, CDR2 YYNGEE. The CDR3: CASSVAAGGPETQYF. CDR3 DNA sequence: TGTGCCAGCAGCGTAGCGGCGGGGGGGCCGGAGACCCAGTACTTC.

The DNA of the CDR3 is TGTGCCAGCAGTCCGCGGAGTGTAGGAAAACTGTTTTTT. Its protein product is CASSPRSVGKLFF. The V gene is TRBV27, the J gene TRBJ1-4; D unresolved. V was pared by 5 bases and J by 10 bases, with 14 bases between. The CDR3 has 13 residues. CDR1 is MNHEY, CDR2 SMNVEV, per germline (reference sequence).

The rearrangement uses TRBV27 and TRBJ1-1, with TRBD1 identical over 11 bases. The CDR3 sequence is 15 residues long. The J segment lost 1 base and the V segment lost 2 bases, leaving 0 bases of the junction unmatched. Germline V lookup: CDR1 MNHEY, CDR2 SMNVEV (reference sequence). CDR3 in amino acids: CASSLGQGANTEAFF. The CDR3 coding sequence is TGTGCCAGCAGTTTAGGACAGGGGGCGAACACTGAAGCTTTCTTT.

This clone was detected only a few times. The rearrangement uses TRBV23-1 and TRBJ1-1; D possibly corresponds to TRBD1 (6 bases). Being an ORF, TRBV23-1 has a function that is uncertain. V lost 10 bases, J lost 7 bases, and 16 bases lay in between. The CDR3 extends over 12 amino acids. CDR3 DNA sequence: TGCGCCATCCAGGGGCGTGAGGGTGAAGCTTTCTTT. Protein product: CAIQGREGEAFF.

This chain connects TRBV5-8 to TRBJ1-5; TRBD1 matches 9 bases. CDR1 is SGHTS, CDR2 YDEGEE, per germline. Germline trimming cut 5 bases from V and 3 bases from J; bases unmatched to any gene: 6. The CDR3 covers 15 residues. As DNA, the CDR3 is TGTGCCAGCAGGACGGACAGGGGCTACAATCAGCCCCAGCATTTT. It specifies CASRTDRGYNQPQHF.

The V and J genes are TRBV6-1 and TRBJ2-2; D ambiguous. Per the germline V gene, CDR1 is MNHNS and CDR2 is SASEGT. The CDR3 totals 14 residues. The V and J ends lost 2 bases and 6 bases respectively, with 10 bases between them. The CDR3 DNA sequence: TGTGCCAGCAGTGAATTCGTAAGCCCCGGGGAGCTGTTTTTT. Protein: CASSEFVSPGELFF.

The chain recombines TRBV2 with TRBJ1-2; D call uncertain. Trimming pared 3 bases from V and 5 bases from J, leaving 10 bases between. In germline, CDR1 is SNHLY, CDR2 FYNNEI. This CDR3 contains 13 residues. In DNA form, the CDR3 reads TGTGCCAGCAGTGAGGAGGGCAGGTATGGCTACACCTTC. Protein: CASSEEGRYGYTF. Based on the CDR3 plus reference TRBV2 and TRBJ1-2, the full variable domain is EPEVTQTPSHQVTQMGQEVILRCVPISNHLYFYWYRQILGQKVEFLVSFYNNEISEKSEIFDDQFSVERPDGSNFTLKIRSTKLEDSAMYFCASSEEGRYGYTFGSGTRLTVV.

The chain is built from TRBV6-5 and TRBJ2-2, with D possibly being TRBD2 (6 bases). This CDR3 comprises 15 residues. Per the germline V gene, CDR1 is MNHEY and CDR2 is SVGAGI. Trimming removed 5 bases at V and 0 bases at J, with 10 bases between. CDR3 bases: TGTGCCAGCAGTAGGGACTTATCGAACACCGGGGAGCTGTTTTTT. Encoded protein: CASSRDLSNTGELFF.

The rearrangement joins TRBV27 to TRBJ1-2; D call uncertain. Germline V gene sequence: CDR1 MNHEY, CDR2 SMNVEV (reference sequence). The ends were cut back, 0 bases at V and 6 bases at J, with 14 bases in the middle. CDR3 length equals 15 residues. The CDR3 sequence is CASSLSAGLWDGYTF. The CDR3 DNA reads TGTGCCAGCAGTTTATCGGCAGGATTGTGGGATGGCTACACCTTC.

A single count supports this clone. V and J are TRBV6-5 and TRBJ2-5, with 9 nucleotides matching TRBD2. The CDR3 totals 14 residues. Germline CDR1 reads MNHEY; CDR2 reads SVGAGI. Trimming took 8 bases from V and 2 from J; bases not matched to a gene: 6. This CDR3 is CASGRLADQETQYF. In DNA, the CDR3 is TGTGCCAGCGGGAGACTAGCGGATCAAGAGACCCAGTACTTC.

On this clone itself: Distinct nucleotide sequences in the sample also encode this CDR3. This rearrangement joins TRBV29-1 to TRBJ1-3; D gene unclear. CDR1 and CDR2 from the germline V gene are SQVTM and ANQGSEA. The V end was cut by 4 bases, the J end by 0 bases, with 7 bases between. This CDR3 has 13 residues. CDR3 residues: CSVAPSSGNTIYF. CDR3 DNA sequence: TGCAGCGTTGCCCCCAGCTCTGGAAACACCATATATTTT. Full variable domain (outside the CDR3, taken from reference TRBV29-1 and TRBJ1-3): SAVISQKPSRDICQRGTSLTIQCQVDSQVTMMFWYRQQPGQSLTLIATANQGSEATYESGFVIDKFPISRPNLTFSTLTVSNMSPEDSSIYLCSVAPSSGNTIYFGEGSWLTVV.

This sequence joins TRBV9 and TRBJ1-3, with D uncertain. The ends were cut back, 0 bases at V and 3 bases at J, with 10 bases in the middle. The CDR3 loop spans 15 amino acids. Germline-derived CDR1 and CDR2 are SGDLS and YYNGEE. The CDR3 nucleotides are TGTGCCAGCAGCGTAGCTAGCGTAGGTGGAAACACCATATATTTT. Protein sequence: CASSVASVGGNTIYF.

The CDR3 sequence is CASRPILTGVGANVLTF. The CDR3 region has the DNA TGTGCCAGCAGACCTATCCTAACAGGGGTCGGGGCCAACGTCCTGACTTTC. This chain links TRBV11-2 with TRBJ2-6, with TRBD1 matching over 7 bases. The germline CDR1 and CDR2 sequences are SGHAT and FQNNGV. CDR3 length equals 17 residues. Trimming at V came to 6 bases and at J to 4 bases, leaving 12 bases not matched to a gene.

CDR3 loop: CASSYLRVAGDGTGELFF. The DNA for the CDR3 is TGCGCCAGCAGCTACCTTCGGGTAGCGGGGGACGGCACCGGGGAGCTGTTTTTT. The V and J genes are TRBV5-1 and TRBJ2-2, with TRBD2 matching over 9 bases. This CDR3 is built from 18 residues. V trimming: 3 bases; J trimming: 4 bases; junction bases outside the gene matches: 13. The germline gives CDR1 SGHRS, CDR2 YFSETQ.

CDR3 sequence: CASSYKGVGYTEAFF. The CDR3 DNA sequence: TGTGCCAGCAGTTACAAGGGGGTCGGGTACACTGAAGCTTTCTTT. This chain uses TRBV6-5 with TRBJ1-1; tentatively, D is TRBD1 (6 bases). The CDR3 covers 15 residues. Per germline, CDR1 MNHEY and CDR2 SVGAGI. Trimming removed 2 bases at V and 3 bases at J, with 13 bases between.

The chain's CDR3 is CASSLEGTGVSEQFF. CDR3 nucleotide sequence: TGTGCCAGCAGCTTGGAGGGGACAGGGGTTAGTGAGCAGTTCTTC. The chain links TRBV5-5 to TRBJ2-1, with TRBD1 identical over 10 bases. CDR3 length equals 15 residues. Losses at the gene ends were 0 bases for V and 9 bases for J; bases not matched to a gene: 6. Per germline, CDR1 SGHKS and CDR2 YYEKEE (reference sequence).

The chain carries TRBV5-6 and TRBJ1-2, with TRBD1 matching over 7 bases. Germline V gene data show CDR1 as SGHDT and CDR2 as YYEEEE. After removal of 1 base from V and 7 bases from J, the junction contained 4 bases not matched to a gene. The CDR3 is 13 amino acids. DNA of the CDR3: TGTGCCAGCAGCTTGAAGGGGGCAGGTGGCTACACCTTC. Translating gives CASSLKGAGGYTF.